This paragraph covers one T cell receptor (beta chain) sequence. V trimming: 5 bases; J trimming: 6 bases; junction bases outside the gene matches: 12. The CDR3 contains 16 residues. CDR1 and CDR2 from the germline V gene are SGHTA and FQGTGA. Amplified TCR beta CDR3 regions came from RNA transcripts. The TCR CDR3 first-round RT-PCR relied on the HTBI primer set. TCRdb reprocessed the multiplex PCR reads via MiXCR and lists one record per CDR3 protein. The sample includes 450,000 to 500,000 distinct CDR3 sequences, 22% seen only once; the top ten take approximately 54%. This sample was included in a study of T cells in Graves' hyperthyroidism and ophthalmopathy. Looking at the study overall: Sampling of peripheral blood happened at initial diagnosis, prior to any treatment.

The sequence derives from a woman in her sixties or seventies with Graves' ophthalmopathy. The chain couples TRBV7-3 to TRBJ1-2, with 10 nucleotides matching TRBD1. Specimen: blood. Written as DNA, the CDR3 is TGTGCCAGCAGCCCATTCCCCGGGACAGGGGCCAATGGCTACACCTTC. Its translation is CASSPFPGTGANGYTF.